Following are 8 T cell receptor beta chains from one sample sequenced in a study of blood T cell repertoires in COVID-19. Profiling relied on immunoSEQ multiplex PCR, and the TCRdb table lists in-frame clones only, not all of them. This table holds roughly 270,000 clones, 88% found once. Sequencing was performed on peripheral blood. These receptors all stem from a man aged 18-30 years with active or convalescent COVID-19.

V and J are TRBV6-5 and TRBJ1-1; 8 nucleotides match TRBD1. After removal of 2 bases from V and 1 base from J, the junction contained 3 bases not matched to a gene. CDR3 length: 15 residues. Germline values: CDR1 MNHEY, CDR2 SVGAGI. The CDR3 nucleotides read TGTGCCAGCAGTTACGATGACAGGGGGAACACTGAAGCTTTCTTT. It codes for CASSYDDRGNTEAFF.

This chain links TRBV2 with TRBJ2-1; 7 bases match TRBD1. J was trimmed by 0 bases and V by 8 bases; bases with no gene match: 4. This CDR3 comprises 14 residues. The germline gives CDR1 SNHLY, CDR2 FYNNEI. The CDR3 bases are TGTGCCAGCGGGGGACAGAGCTCCTACAATGAGCAGTTCTTC. Translating gives CASGGQSSYNEQFF.

The chain is built from TRBV12-5 and TRBJ1-1; D is unresolved. V was shortened by 0 bases and J by 6 bases, with 14 bases between the two germline ends. This CDR3 spans 15 amino acids. From germline, CDR1 is LGHNT and CDR2 FRNRAP. The CDR3 loop reads CASGLVQGVLAEAFF. The CDR3 DNA reads as TGTGCTAGTGGTTTGGTACAAGGAGTTCTGGCTGAAGCTTTCTTT.

The chain combines TRBV6-1 with TRBJ1-5; D not resolved. The ends were cut back, 5 bases at V and 0 bases at J, with 8 bases in the middle. The CDR3 covers 14 residues. Germline V gene data show CDR1 as MNHNS and CDR2 as SASEGT. The CDR3 DNA follows: TGTGCCAGCAGTCCCCCCTATAGCAATCAGCCCCAGCATTTT. Amino acids: CASSPPYSNQPQHF.

The rearrangement uses TRBV19 and TRBJ2-5, with TRBD2 matching 11 bases. The CDR3 runs 15 residues. The junction had 8 bases not matched to a gene; V was cut back by 6 bases and J by 5 bases. Germline loops: CDR1 LNHDA, CDR2 SQIVND (reference sequence). The CDR3 nucleotides read TGTGCCAGTAGGCAGACTAGCGGGGATGAGGAGACCCAGTACTTC. Translation gives CASRQTSGDEETQYF.

The chain couples TRBV2 to TRBJ2-2; 14 bases align to TRBD2. The junction had 3 bases not matched to a gene; V was cut back by 6 bases and J by 6 bases. Germline CDR1 and CDR2: SNHLY and FYNNEI. The CDR3 runs to 15 residues. The CDR3 DNA reads TGTGCCAGCAGCGGACTAGCGGGGGGATCCGGGGAGCTGTTTTTT. Protein product: CASSGLAGGSGELFF.

This clone was observed a single time. The chain has TRBV4-1 and TRBJ2-7; D ambiguous. The germline V gene encodes CDR1 MGHRA and CDR2 YSYEKL. V was pared by 2 bases and J by 1 base, with 6 bases between. The CDR3 covers 13 residues. The CDR3 sequence: CASSQTDSYEQYF. The DNA for the CDR3 is TGCGCCAGCAGCCAAACAGATTCCTACGAGCAGTACTTC.

The rearrangement joins TRBV25-1 to TRBJ2-1; possibly TRBD2 for D (5 bases). The germline CDR1 and CDR2 sequences are MGHDK and SYGVNS. The CDR3 sequence is 17 residues long. V lost 5 bases and J lost 0, with 17 bases in between. CDR3 in amino acids: CASSTPLGVSSYNEQFF. CDR3 DNA sequence: TGTGCCAGCAGTACTCCCCTCGGGGTTAGCTCCTACAATGAGCAGTTCTTC.